This passage covers 15 T cell receptor beta chains from one sample sequenced in a study of immune evolution from preneoplasia to lung adenocarcinoma. Here immunoSEQ multiplex PCR was the method, and the copy in TCRdb shows in-frame clones only, minus some. This sample has about 4,700 clones; roughly four fifths occur once, and the top ten carry just under 8.5%. Sequenced material: FFPE lung adenocarcinoma in situ tissue. The receptors derive from a person aged 65 to 85 with lung adenocarcinoma.

This chain links TRBV28 with TRBJ1-1; D call uncertain. Trimming stripped 6 bases from V and 3 bases from J, with 2 bases between. The germline V gene has CDR1 MDHEN and CDR2 SYDVKM. The CDR3 contains 10 residues. Here the CDR3 DNA reads TGTGCCAGCAGCCACACTGAAGCTTTCTTT. It yields the protein CASSHTEAFF.

V and J are TRBV7-6 and TRBJ2-7; unclear D gene. Germline CDR1 reads SGHVS; CDR2 reads FNYEAQ. Trimming stripped 4 bases from V and 7 bases from J, with 11 bases between. The CDR3 is 12 residues long. In DNA, the CDR3 is TGTGCCAGCAGCTCCCAGATGGGTGAGCAGTACTTC. This translates into CASSSQMGEQYF.

V and J are TRBV5-1 and TRBJ2-3, with D tentatively TRBD1 (6 bases). Trimming stripped 1 base from V and 1 base from J, with 10 bases between. The CDR3 loop spans 15 amino acids. CDR1 SGHRS and CDR2 YFSETQ come from the germline V gene. For the CDR3, the DNA is TGCGCCAGCAGCTTGATGTCAGGGGGCACAGATACGCAGTATTTT. Its protein product is CASSLMSGGTDTQYF.

The chain uses TRBV19 and TRBJ2-6; 10 nucleotides line up with TRBD1. This CDR3 is built from 16 residues. V dropped 5 bases and J dropped 4; count of bases not matched to a gene: 5. Germline V CDR1 and CDR2: LNHDA, SQIVND (reference sequence). This CDR3 reads CASSADRGPGANVLTF. Written as DNA, the CDR3 is TGTGCCAGTAGTGCAGACAGGGGGCCAGGGGCCAACGTCCTGACTTTC.

The chain carries TRBV7-9 and TRBJ2-3, with D possibly being TRBD1 (5 bases). Germline V gives CDR1 SEHNR, CDR2 FQNEAQ (reference sequence). V was trimmed by 1 base and J by 0 bases, leaving 11 bases between them. This CDR3 spans 16 amino acids. The CDR3 is CASSLGQRASTDTQYF. DNA for the CDR3: TGTGCCAGCAGCTTAGGACAGAGAGCCAGCACAGATACGCAGTATTTT.

The rearrangement links TRBV7-3 to TRBJ2-7, with 9 bases matching TRBD1. Germline V gene lookup returns CDR1 SGHTA and CDR2 FQGTGA. J was trimmed by 7 bases and V by 2 bases; bases with no gene match: 6. The CDR3 covers 14 residues. The CDR3 coding sequence is TGTGCCAGCAGCTTAGGTGGGACAGGGCGGGAGCAGTACTTC. It encodes CASSLGGTGREQYF.

The chain links TRBV2 to TRBJ1-5; 9 nucleotides line up with TRBD1. The germline CDR1 and CDR2 sequences are SNHLY and FYNNEI. The CDR3 extends over 15 amino acids. J lost 3 bases, V lost 1 base, and 1 base had no gene match. The CDR3 is CASSEGTGVNQPQHF. The CDR3 bases are TGTGCCAGCAGTGAAGGGACAGGGGTCAATCAGCCCCAGCATTTT.

The rearrangement uses TRBV5-4 and TRBJ2-1; 7 bases agree with TRBD2. V shed 3 bases and J 6 bases; nucleotides not matched to a gene: 6. The CDR3 is 14 amino acids. The germline gives CDR1 SGHNT, CDR2 YYREEE (reference sequence). The CDR3 bases are TGTGCCAGCAGCTCCCTGGGGGGGGGCAATGAGCAGTTCTTC. Residues: CASSSLGGGNEQFF. The whole variable domain, filled in from reference TRBV5-4 and TRBJ2-1, reads ETGVTQSPTHLIKTRGQQVTLRCSSQSGHNTVSWYQQALGQGPQFIFQYYREEENGRGNFPPRFSGLQFPNYSSELNVNALELDDSALYLCASSSLGGGNEQFFGPGTRLTVL.

The V gene is TRBV28, the J gene TRBJ2-2, with unresolved D. Trimming pared 3 bases from V and 8 bases from J, leaving 13 bases between. Per germline, CDR1 MDHEN and CDR2 SYDVKM. The CDR3 runs 14 residues. The CDR3 reads CASSFFSLGGELFF. CDR3 DNA: TGTGCCAGCAGTTTTTTCAGTCTAGGAGGGGAGCTGTTTTTT.

For this clone: Just one base apart from a much larger clone, this may be a read error. The chain has TRBV13 and TRBJ1-2; D gene uncertain. CDR1 is PRHDT, CDR2 FYEKMQ, per germline (reference sequence). Trimming took 5 bases from V and 4 from J, leaving 11 bases between them. The CDR3 totals 13 residues. The CDR3 is CASSPQAIYGYTF. The CDR3 nucleotides are TGTGCCAGCAGCCCTCAGGCCATCTATGGCTACACCTTC.

V and J are TRBV30 and TRBJ1-5, with D perhaps TRBD1 (6 bases). V was pared by 4 bases and J by 2 bases, with 15 bases between. The CDR3 runs 15 residues. The germline CDR1 and CDR2 sequences are GTSNPN and SVGIG (reference sequence). This chain's CDR3 is CAWNEGGTGNQPQHF. Written as DNA, the CDR3 is TGTGCCTGGAATGAGGGGGGGACGGGCAATCAGCCCCAGCATTTT.

The chain uses TRBV7-6 and TRBJ1-1; D is perhaps TRBD1 (6 bases). Trimming cost V 2 bases and J 2 bases, with 12 bases left between them. The CDR3 sequence is 15 residues long. CDR1 SGHVS and CDR2 FNYEAQ come from the germline V gene. The CDR3, as DNA: TGTGCCAGCAGCTTAATTCAGGGGCTTAACACTGAAGCTTTCTTT. Protein product: CASSLIQGLNTEAFF.

J is TRBJ1-1 and V is TRBV10-3, with D possibly matching TRBD1 (5 bases). The germline V gene encodes CDR1 ENHRY and CDR2 SYGVKD. The CDR3 has 14 residues. The V gene lost 4 bases and the J gene lost 0 bases, with 9 bases spanning the gap. CDR3 in amino acids: CAISVKGLNTEAFF. CDR3 bases: TGTGCCATCAGTGTAAAGGGGTTGAACACTGAAGCTTTCTTT.

The table lists this clone with a count of one. The CDR3 is CASSQEQGPGNQPQHF. CDR3 DNA: TGTGCCAGCAGCCAAGAACAGGGCCCAGGCAATCAGCCCCAGCATTTT. The chain links TRBV4-2 to TRBJ1-5; D may be TRBD1 (6 bases). This CDR3 is 16 amino acids long. V shed 0 bases and J shed 2 bases, with 11 bases lying between them. The germline CDR1 and CDR2 sequences are LGHNA and YNFKEQ.

The V gene is TRBV18, the J gene TRBJ2-7; no definite D call. Germline values: CDR1 KGHSH, CDR2 LQKENI. With 2 bases removed from V and 2 bases from J, the gap between germline ends came to 13 bases. The CDR3 runs 15 residues. The DNA for the CDR3 is TGTGCCAGCTCACCATCTAAGCAGGCGGCCTACGAGCAGTACTTC. It specifies CASSPSKQAAYEQYF.